Listed below are T cell receptor beta chains from one sample, sequenced in a study of CD4 T cell repertoires in COVID-19. Method: immunoSEQ multiplex PCR; TCRdb's copy keeps in-frame clones and lacks some. Of tens of thousands of clones detected, 83% appear once; the ten largest clones hold around 0.6%. The sample here was CD4+ T cells from peripheral blood, taken after recovery from COVID-19. The receptors originated from a human donor who had COVID-19. Both conserved end residues are part of each CDR3. The order of the fields is V gene, J gene, CDR3 protein.

V: TRBV2; J: TRBJ1-1; CDR3: CASTPGGANTEAFF
V: TRBV5-1; J: TRBJ2-3; CDR3: CASSLGSLAGVTDTQYF
V: TRBV10-3; J: TRBJ1-6; CDR3: CAISELASPLHF
V: TRBV7-2; J: TRBJ1-1; CDR3: CASSYRQGEAFF
V: TRBV20-1; J: TRBJ2-3; CDR3: CSASIAGTADTQYF
V: TRBV7-9; J: TRBJ2-3; CDR3: CASSMMGQTGDTQYF
V: TRBV7-9; J: TRBJ2-2; CDR3: CASTPEGGRAGELFF
V: TRBV6-5; J: TRBJ1-2; CDR3: CASSYLPGTGVGGYTF
V: TRBV15; J: TRBJ2-5; CDR3: CATSRAGQETQYF
V: TRBV6-5; J: TRBJ1-6; CDR3: CASRGDSPLHF
V: TRBV7-2; J: TRBJ2-1; CDR3: CASSLGPGDEQFF
V: TRBV7-9; J: TRBJ2-7; CDR3: CASTSGRAPPHF
V: TRBV6-5; J: TRBJ1-2; CDR3: CASSRSGASYGYTF
V: TRBV19; J: TRBJ2-3; CDR3: CACSPAGRLITDTQYF
V: TRBV28; J: TRBJ1-5; CDR3: CASKEVNQPQHF
V: TRBV5-4; J: TRBJ2-3; CDR3: CASSRGPSRNF
V: TRBV7-3; J: TRBJ2-1; CDR3: CASSKTSGGYNEQFF
V: TRBV5-1; J: TRBJ2-3; CDR3: CASSITGDPTDTQYF
V: TRBV7-9; J: TRBJ1-6; CDR3: CASSLAGTGNSPLHF
V: TRBV3-1/TRBV3-2; J: TRBJ2-7; CDR3: CASSKGQGEDEQYF
V: TRBV7-2; J: TRBJ1-6; CDR3: CASSSPDRLSPLHF
V: TRBV20-1; J: TRBJ2-7; CDR3: CSANAGHEQYF
V: TRBV19; J: TRBJ1-1; CDR3: CASRGQAYHLNTEAFF
V: TRBV5-1; J: TRBJ1-4; CDR3: CASSSRTHRTDSEKLFF
V: TRBV5-1; J: TRBJ1-4; CDR3: CASSFGTNEKLFF
V: TRBV2; J: TRBJ1-3; CDR3: CASRPTGNSGNTIYF
V: TRBV6-1; J: TRBJ2-1; CDR3: CASSETQGREEQFF
V: TRBV3-1/TRBV3-2; J: TRBJ1-2; CDR3: CASSQADGTGGKGYTF
V: TRBV7-2; J: TRBJ2-7; CDR3: CASSQGGGPSYEQYF
V: TRBV5-1; J: TRBJ2-2; CDR3: CASSRGQAGTGELFF
V: TRBV24-1; J: TRBJ2-1; CDR3: CATSDRYGRASSNEQFF
V: TRBV5-6; J: TRBJ2-7; CDR3: CASSRRRTSGTYEQYF
V: TRBV2; J: TRBJ1-5; CDR3: CASSEGLTQPQHF
V: TRBV11-2; J: TRBJ2-2; CDR3: CASSLLAPGELFF
V: TRBV12-5; J: TRBJ1-3; CDR3: CASGQGIGNTIYF
V: TRBV27; J: TRBJ2-7; CDR3: CASSPTDRYEQYF
V: TRBV29-1; J: TRBJ2-1; CDR3: CSVTGLAGVNEQFF
V: TRBV6-4; J: TRBJ2-7; CDR3: CASSPDRQSYEQYF
V: TRBV10-1; J: TRBJ2-3; CDR3: CASSPGTGDTDTQYF
V: TRBV5-4; J: TRBJ1-2; CDR3: CASNLGGSYGYTF
V: TRBV7-2; J: TRBJ1-4; CDR3: CASSLARGSEKLFF